These T cell receptor beta chains were read from a single sample in a study of blood T cell repertoires in COVID-19. TCRdb's copy holds only in-frame clones and misses some; the assay was immunoSEQ multiplex PCR. The sample contains about 250,000 clones, 88% of which appear only once. The specimen sequenced was PBMCs or T cells enriched from blood (not recorded which). Source of these receptors: a woman between 40 and 50 years old who had been exposed to COVID-19. The CDR3 runs from the conserved cysteine through the conserved F or W. A D gene is named only where the DNA matches it firmly. Where a row states a size, it is once, few, many or the class of an expanded clone; other rows omit it.

D: TRBD1
V: TRBV5-8
size: NA
J: TRBJ2-1
DNA: TGTGCCAGCAGTTACCAGGGGGCCGAGCAGTTCTTC
CDR3: CASSYQGAEQFF

D: NA
V: TRBV28
size: NA
J: TRBJ2-7
DNA: TGTGCCGGGGGTCGGGGGAGCTCCTACGAGCAGTACTTC
CDR3: CAGGRGSSYEQYF

D: NA
V: TRBV20-1
size: NA
J: TRBJ2-3
DNA: TGCAGTGCTAGTTCGGGAGCCGGACCTAGCACAGATACGCAGTATTTT
CDR3: CSASSGAGPSTDTQYF

D: TRBD1
V: TRBV5-6
size: NA
J: TRBJ1-2
DNA: TGTGCCAGCAGCTTGCTGGAGGGGGCGCAGTATGGCTACACCTTC
CDR3: CASSLLEGAQYGYTF

D: TRBD2
V: TRBV7-2
size: NA
J: TRBJ2-5
DNA: TGTGCCAGCAGCCCTTCGACTAGCGGGGTCCAAGAGACCCAGTACTTC
CDR3: CASSPSTSGVQETQYF

D: TRBD2
V: TRBV7-9
size: NA
J: TRBJ2-1
DNA: TGTGCCAGCAGCTTAGGGGGAGGGGCCAATGAGCAGTTCTTC
CDR3: CASSLGGGANEQFF

D: NA
V: TRBV19
size: NA
J: TRBJ1-5
DNA: TGTGCCAGTAGTAAAGCCCAAAGGGGGGGAGGCAATCAGCCCCAGCATTTT
CDR3: CASSKAQRGGGNQPQHF

D: NA
V: TRBV6-5
size: NA
J: TRBJ1-2
DNA: TGTGCCAGCAGTCCCTCGGCCGGTGGAGATGGCTACACCTTC
CDR3: CASSPSAGGDGYTF

D: NA
V: TRBV29-1
size: NA
J: TRBJ2-7
DNA: TGCAGCGTTGAAGGGGGCGTTTACGAGCAGTACTTC
CDR3: CSVEGGVYEQYF

D: TRBD1
V: TRBV7-9
size: once
J: TRBJ2-2
DNA: TGTGTCATCAACCGGGACAGGCACACCGGGGAGCTGTTTTTT
CDR3: CVINRDRHTGELFF

D: NA
V: TRBV7-9
size: NA
J: TRBJ1-2
DNA: TGTGCCAGCAGCTCTCAGGGGACTGGCTACACCTTC
CDR3: CASSSQGTGYTF

D: NA
V: TRBV19
size: NA
J: TRBJ2-6
DNA: TGTGCCAGTAGTATTGCGCCGACAGGCTTCTCTGGGGCCAACGTCCTGACTTTC
CDR3: CASSIAPTGFSGANVLTF

D: TRBD1
V: TRBV4-1
size: NA
J: TRBJ2-3
DNA: TGCGCCAGCAGCCAAGCCGGACAGGGTGCAGATACGCAGTATTTT
CDR3: CASSQAGQGADTQYF

D: TRBD2
V: TRBV5-4
size: NA
J: TRBJ2-5
DNA: TGTGCCAGCAGCTCTGCGGGAGGGCGGCAAGAGACCCAGTACTTC
CDR3: CASSSAGGRQETQYF

D: NA
V: TRBV7-8
size: NA
J: TRBJ2-1
DNA: TGTGCCAGCAGCTCGCCCAGGGTCTCCTACAATGAGCAGTTCTTC
CDR3: CASSSPRVSYNEQFF

D: TRBD1
V: TRBV6-2/TRBV6-3
size: once
J: TRBJ1-1
DNA: TGTGCCAGCAGTCAAGGACAGGGTAACACTGAAGCTTTCTTT
CDR3: CASSQGQGNTEAFF

D: TRBD1
V: TRBV5-6
size: NA
J: TRBJ2-1
DNA: TGTGCCAGCAGCCCCTCGACAGGGGGGTTTGTGAATGAGCAGTTCTTC
CDR3: CASSPSTGGFVNEQFF

D: TRBD1
V: TRBV19
size: few
J: TRBJ1-6
DNA: TGTGCCAGTAGTGTGACAGGGGGTCATTCACCCCTCCACTTT
CDR3: CASSVTGGHSPLHF

D: NA
V: TRBV9
size: NA
J: TRBJ2-3
DNA: TGTGCCAGCAGCGTTCAGAACACAGATACGCAGTATTTT
CDR3: CASSVQNTDTQYF

D: TRBD2
V: TRBV19
size: NA
J: TRBJ2-5
DNA: TGTGCCAGTAGTAAAACCCCCCCATCACTAGCGGGGGAGGAGACCCAGTACTTC
CDR3: CASSKTPPSLAGEETQYF

D: TRBD2
V: TRBV5-1
size: NA
J: TRBJ2-7
DNA: TGCGCCAGCACCTCCCTAGCGGGGTCCTACGAGCAGTACTTC
CDR3: CASTSLAGSYEQYF

D: NA
V: TRBV11-2
size: NA
J: TRBJ1-4
DNA: TGTGCCAGCAGCCCCTATCTCTCAGGCATTAATGAAAAACTGTTTTTT
CDR3: CASSPYLSGINEKLFF

D: TRBD2
V: TRBV10-3
size: NA
J: TRBJ2-3
DNA: TGTGCCATCAGTGAGGCGGTAGCGGGGGGGCAAGATACGCAGTATTTT
CDR3: CAISEAVAGGQDTQYF

D: NA
V: TRBV5-4
size: NA
J: TRBJ2-7
DNA: TGTGCCAGCAGCTTACAGGCCCCGCCCTACGAGCAGTACTTC
CDR3: CASSLQAPPYEQYF

D: NA
V: TRBV5-6
size: NA
J: TRBJ1-2
DNA: TGTGCCAGCAGCTTGGTGACAGGTATCTATGGCTACACCTTC
CDR3: CASSLVTGIYGYTF

D: NA
V: TRBV4-3
size: NA
J: TRBJ2-1
DNA: TGCGCCAGCAGCCAAGTATCCGGCCGTCGGGGGAGTGAGCAGTTCTTC
CDR3: CASSQVSGRRGSEQFF

D: NA
V: TRBV20-1
size: NA
J: TRBJ1-2
DNA: TGCAGTGCGCGGAGGGCGTATGGCTACACCTTC
CDR3: CSARRAYGYTF